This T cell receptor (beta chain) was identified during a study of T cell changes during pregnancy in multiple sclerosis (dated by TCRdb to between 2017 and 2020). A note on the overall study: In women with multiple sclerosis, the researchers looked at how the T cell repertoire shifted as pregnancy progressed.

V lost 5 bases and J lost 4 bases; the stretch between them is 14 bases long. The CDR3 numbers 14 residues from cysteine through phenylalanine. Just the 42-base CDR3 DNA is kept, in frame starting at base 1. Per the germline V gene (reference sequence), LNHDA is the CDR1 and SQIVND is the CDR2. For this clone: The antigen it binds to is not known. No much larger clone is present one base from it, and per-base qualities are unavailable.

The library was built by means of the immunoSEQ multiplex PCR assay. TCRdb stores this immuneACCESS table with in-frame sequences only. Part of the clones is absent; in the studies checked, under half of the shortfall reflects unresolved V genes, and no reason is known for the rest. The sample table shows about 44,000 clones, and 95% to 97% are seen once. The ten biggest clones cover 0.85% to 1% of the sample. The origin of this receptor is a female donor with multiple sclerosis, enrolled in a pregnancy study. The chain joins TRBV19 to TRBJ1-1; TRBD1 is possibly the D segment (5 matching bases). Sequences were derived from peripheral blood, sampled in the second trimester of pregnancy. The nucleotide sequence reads TGTGCCAGTAGTCCCCCCTTCGGGGGCACTGAAGCTTTCTTT. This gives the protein CASSPPFGGTEAFF.